This TCR beta chain was retrieved from a study of T cells after yellow fever vaccination. About the study: Low-cell-number fractions underwent preparation using SMART-Seq v4 Ultra Low Input. Study-wide findings and caveats: A large majority of primary-vaccination clones showed up again after the booster (approximately 95% CD4, 85% to 90% CD8).

TCRdb itself ran the 5' RACE reads through MiXCR, one entry per CDR3 protein. The sample records around 230,000 distinct CDR3 sequences, around 6.7% being singletons. Ten or more counts support this clonotype. The antigen is undetermined. CDR3 length: 15 amino acids. V lost 6 bases to trimming and J lost 4 bases; unmatched junction nucleotides: 9. Germline assignment: CDR1 KGHSH and CDR2 LQKENI. This receptor was identified in a young man who received the YFV17D yellow fever vaccine. The sample was CD4+ T cells sorted from PBMCs, taken on the day of the yellow fever booster vaccination. The rearrangement uses TRBV18 and TRBJ2-1; 7 bases agree with TRBD2. For the CDR3, the DNA is TGTGCCAGCTCGCGGGGGAGGGACTCATACAATGAGCAGTTCTTC. Translated: CASSRGRDSYNEQFF.